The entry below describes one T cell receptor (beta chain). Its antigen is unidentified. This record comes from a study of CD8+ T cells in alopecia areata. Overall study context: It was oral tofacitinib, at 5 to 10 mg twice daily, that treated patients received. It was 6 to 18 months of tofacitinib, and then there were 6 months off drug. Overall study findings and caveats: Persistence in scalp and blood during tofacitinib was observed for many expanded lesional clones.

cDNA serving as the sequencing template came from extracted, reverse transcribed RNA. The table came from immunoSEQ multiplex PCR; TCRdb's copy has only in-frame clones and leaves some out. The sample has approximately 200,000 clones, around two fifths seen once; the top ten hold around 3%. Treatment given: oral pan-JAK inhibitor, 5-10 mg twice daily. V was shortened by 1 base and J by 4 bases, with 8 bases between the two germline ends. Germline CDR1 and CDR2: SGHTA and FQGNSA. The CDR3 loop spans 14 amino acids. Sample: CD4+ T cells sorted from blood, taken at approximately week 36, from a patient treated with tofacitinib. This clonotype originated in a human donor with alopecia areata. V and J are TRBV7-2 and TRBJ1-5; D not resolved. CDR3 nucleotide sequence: TGTGCCAGCAGCTTAGGGCTAGGGAATCAGCCCCAGCATTTT. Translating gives CASSLGLGNQPQHF.